The clone carrying this T cell receptor beta chain was seen repeatedly, ten times or more. The sample belongs to a study of HIV-infected patients and healthy controls. MiXCR, applied by TCRdb to the 5' RACE reads, yields one record per CDR3 protein. The profile covers approximately 64,000 distinct CDR3 sequences, with about 19% appearing a single time and 1.1% to 1.5% taken by the ten largest. Germline V gene data show CDR1 as SQVTM and CDR2 as ANQGSEA. The length of the CDR3 is 14 residues. The V and J ends lost 6 bases and 0 bases, in that order; junction bases with no gene match: 4. The source material was CD4+ T cells from blood. This chain links TRBV29-1 with TRBJ2-3; the match to TRBD1 covers 9 bases. The receptor comes from a human donor in good health. The CDR3 is CSVRQGGSTDTQYF. The CDR3 DNA is TGCAGCGTGAGACAGGGGGGGAGCACAGATACGCAGTATTTT.